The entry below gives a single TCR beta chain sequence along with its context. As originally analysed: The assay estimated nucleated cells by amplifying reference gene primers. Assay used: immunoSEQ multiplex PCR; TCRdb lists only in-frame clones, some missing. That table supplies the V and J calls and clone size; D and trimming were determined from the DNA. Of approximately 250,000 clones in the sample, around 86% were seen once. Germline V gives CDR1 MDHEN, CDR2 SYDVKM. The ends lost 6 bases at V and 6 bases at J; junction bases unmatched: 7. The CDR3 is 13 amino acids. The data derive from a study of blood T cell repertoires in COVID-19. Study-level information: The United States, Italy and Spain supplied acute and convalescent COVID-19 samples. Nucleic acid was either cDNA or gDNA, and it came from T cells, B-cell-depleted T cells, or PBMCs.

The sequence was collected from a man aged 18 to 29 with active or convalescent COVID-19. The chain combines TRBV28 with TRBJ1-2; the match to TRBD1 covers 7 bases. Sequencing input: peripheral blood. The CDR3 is CASSLTGDNGYTF. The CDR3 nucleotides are TGTGCCAGCAGCTTAACAGGGGACAATGGCTACACCTTC.